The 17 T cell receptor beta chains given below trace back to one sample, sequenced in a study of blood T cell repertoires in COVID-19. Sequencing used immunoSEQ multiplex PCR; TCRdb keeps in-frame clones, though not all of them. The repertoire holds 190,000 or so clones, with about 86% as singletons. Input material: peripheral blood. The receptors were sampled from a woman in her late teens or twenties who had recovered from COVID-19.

The CDR3 here is CASSFNSNYGYTF. CDR3 coding DNA: TGTGCCAGCAGTTTTAACTCCAACTATGGCTACACCTTC. This chain links TRBV12-3 or TRBV12-4 with TRBJ1-2; D not resolved. The CDR3 runs to 13 residues. The ends were cut back, 3 bases at V and 2 bases at J, with 7 bases in the middle.

The CDR3 DNA reads TGTGCCAGCAGCTTACGCCCGGGGCGACAGGGGGTCAACAATGAGCAGTTCTTC. Residues: CASSLRPGRQGVNNEQFF. The rearrangement links TRBV7-9 to TRBJ2-1; 9 nucleotides align to TRBD1. Germline V gene data show CDR1 as SEHNR and CDR2 as FQNEAQ (reference sequence). V lost 2 bases to trimming and J lost 5 bases; unmatched junction nucleotides: 13. The CDR3 extends over 18 amino acids.

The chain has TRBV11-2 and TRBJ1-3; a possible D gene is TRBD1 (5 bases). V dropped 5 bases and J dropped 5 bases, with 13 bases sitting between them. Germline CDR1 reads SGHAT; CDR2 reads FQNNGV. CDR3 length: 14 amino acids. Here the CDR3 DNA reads TGTGCCAGCAGCCCAGAGCCAGGGAGAAACACCATATATTTT. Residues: CASSPEPGRNTIYF. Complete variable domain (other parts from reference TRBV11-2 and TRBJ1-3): EAGVAQSPRYKIIEKRQSVAFWCNPISGHATLYWYQQILGQGPKLLIQFQNNGVVDDSQLPKDRFSAERLKGVDSTLKIQPAKLEDSAVYLCASSPEPGRNTIYFGEGSWLTVV.

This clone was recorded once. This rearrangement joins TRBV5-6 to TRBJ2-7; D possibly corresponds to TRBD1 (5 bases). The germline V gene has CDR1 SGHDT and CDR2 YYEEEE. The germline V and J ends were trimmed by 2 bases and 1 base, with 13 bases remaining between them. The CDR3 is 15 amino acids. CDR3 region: CASSFRQGPSYEQYF. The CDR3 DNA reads TGTGCCAGCAGCTTCCGCCAGGGCCCATCCTACGAGCAGTACTTC.

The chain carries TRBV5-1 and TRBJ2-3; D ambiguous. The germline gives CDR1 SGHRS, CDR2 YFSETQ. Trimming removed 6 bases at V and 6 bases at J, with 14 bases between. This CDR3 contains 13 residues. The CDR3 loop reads CASIRHLKDTQYF. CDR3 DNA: TGCGCCAGCATTCGCCACTTGAAGGATACGCAGTATTTT.

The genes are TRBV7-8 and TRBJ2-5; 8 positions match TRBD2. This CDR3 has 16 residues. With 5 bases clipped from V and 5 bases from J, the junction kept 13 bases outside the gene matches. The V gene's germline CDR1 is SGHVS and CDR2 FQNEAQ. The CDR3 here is CASSQIGTTGGETQYF. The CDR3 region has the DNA TGTGCCAGCAGCCAGATCGGAACGACGGGGGGGGAGACCCAGTACTTC.

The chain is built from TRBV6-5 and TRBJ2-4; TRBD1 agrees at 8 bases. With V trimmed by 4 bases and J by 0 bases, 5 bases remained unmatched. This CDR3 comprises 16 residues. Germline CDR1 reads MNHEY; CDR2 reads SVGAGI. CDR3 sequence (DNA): TGTGCCAGCAGTTCTACAGGGGGTCAAGCCAAAAACATTCAGTACTTC. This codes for CASSSTGGQAKNIQYF.

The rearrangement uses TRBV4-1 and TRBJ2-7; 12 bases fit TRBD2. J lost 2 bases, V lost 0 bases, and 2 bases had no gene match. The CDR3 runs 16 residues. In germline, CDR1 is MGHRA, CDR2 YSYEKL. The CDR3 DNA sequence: TGCGCCAGCAGCCAAGAAGGACTAGCGGGGACCTACGAGCAGTACTTC. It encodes CASSQEGLAGTYEQYF.

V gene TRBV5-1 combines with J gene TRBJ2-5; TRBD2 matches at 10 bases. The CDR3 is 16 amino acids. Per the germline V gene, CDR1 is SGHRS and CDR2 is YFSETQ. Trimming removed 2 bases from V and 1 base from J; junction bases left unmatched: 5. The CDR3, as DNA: TGCGCCAGCAGCTTCGGACTAGCGGCCTTCCAAGAGACCCAGTACTTC. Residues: CASSFGLAAFQETQYF. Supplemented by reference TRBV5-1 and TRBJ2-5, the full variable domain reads KAGVTQTPRYLIKTRGQQVTLSCSPISGHRSVSWYQQTPGQGLQFLFEYFSETQRNKGNFPGRFSGRQFSNSRSEMNVSTLELGDSALYLCASSFGLAAFQETQYFGPGTRLLVL.

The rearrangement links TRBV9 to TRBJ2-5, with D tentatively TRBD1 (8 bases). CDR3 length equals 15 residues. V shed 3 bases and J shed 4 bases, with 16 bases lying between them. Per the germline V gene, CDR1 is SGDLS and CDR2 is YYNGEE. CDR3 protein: CASSGQGRGIETQYF. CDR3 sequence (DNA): TGTGCCAGCAGCGGACAGGGGAGGGGTATAGAGACCCAGTACTTC.

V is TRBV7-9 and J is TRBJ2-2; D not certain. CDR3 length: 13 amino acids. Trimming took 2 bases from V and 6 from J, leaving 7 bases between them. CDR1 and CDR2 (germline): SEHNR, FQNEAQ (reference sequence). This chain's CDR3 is CASSLRSAGELFF. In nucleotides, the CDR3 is TGTGCCAGCAGCTTAAGGAGTGCCGGGGAGCTGTTTTTT.

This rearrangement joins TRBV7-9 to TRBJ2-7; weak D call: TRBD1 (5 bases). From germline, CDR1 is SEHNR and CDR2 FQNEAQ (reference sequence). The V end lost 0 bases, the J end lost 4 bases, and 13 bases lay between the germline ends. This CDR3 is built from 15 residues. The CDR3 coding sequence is TGTGCCAGCAGCTTAGCCGCGACAGCCAAATACGAGCAGTACTTC. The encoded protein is CASSLAATAKYEQYF.

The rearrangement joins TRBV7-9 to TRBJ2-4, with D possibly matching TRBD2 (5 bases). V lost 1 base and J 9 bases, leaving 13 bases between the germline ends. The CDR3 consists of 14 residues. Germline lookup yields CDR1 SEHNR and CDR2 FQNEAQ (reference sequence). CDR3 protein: CASSLGGSRGIQYF. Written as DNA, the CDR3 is TGTGCCAGCAGCTTAGGTGGCAGTCGGGGCATTCAGTACTTC.

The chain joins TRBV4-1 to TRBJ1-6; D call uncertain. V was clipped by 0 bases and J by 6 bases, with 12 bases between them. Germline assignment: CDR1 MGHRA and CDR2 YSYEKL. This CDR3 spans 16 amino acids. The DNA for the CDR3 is TGCGCCAGCAGCCAAGATCGTCTGGGGAGTAATTCACCCCTCCACTTT. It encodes CASSQDRLGSNSPLHF.

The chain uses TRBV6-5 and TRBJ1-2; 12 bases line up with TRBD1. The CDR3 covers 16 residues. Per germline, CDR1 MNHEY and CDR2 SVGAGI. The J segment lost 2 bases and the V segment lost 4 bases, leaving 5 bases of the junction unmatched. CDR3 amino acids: CASSSWDRGLNYGYTF. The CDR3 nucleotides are TGTGCCAGCAGTTCCTGGGACAGGGGGCTAAACTATGGCTACACCTTC.

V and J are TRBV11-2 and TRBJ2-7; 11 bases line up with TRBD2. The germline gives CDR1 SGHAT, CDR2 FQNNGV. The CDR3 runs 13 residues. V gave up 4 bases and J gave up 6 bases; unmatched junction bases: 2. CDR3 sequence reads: CASSSTSGSEQYV. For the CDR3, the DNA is TGTGCCAGCAGCTCAACTAGCGGGAGCGAGCAGTACGTC.

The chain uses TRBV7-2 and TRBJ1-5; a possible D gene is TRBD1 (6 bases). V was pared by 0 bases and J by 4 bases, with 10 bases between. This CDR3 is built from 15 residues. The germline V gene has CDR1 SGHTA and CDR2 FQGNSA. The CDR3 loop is CASSLAGAGNQPQHF. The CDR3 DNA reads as TGTGCCAGCAGCTTAGCGGGGGCAGGGAATCAGCCCCAGCATTTT.